This T cell receptor beta chain originates from a study of PD-1 blockade in mismatch repair-deficient tumors. Regarding the study as a whole: After pembrolizumab, tumor-resident clones rose rapidly, then generally contracted before radiologic responses.

Three pembrolizumab responders had their TCRs sequenced. On this clone: Its antigen is still unknown.

This table comes from immunoSEQ multiplex PCR, and its TCRdb copy is limited to in-frame clones, with some not included. Altogether 40,000 to 60,000 clones are present, over 75% being singletons, with the ten largest covering around 3.5%. The receptor was isolated from an adult with mismatch repair-deficient cancer. The material sequenced was PBMCs, taken before pembrolizumab treatment.

For the CDR3, the DNA is TGTGCCAGCAGTGAGGGACCGATCCCCTCTGGAAACACCATATATTTT. As protein: CASSEGPIPSGNTIYF. The V and J genes are TRBV6-1 and TRBJ1-3; D is perhaps TRBD1 (5 bases). V was pared by 3 bases and J by 0 bases, with 12 bases between. Germline V gene lookup returns CDR1 MNHNS and CDR2 SASEGT. The CDR3 totals 16 residues.